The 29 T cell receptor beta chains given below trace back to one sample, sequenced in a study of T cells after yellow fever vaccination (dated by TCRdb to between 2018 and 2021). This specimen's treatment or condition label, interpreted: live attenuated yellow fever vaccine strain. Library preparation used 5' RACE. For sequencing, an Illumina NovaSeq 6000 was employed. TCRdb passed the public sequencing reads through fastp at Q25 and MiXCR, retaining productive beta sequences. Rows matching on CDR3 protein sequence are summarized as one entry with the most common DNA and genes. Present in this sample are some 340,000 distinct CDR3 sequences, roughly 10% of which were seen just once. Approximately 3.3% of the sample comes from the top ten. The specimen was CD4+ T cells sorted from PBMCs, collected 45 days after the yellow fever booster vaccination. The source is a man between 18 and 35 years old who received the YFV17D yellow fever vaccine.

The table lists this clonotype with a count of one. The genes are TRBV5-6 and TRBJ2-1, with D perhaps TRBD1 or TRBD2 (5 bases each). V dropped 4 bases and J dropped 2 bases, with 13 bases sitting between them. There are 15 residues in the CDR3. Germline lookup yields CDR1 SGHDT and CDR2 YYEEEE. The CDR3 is CASSRPGRTYNEQFF. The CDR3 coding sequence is TGTGCCAGCAGCCGCCCGGGGCGCACCTACAATGAGCAGTTCTTC.

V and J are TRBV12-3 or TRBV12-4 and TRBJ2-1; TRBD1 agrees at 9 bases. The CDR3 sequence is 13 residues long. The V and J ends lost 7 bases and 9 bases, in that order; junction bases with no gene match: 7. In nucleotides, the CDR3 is TGTGCCAGCACCGGACAGGGGTCGGGTGAGCAGTTCTTC. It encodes CASTGQGSGEQFF.

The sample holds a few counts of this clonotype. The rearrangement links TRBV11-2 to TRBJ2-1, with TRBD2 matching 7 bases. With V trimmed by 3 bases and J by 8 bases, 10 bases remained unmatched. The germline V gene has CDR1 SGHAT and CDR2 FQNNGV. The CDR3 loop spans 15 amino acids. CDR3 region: CASSFSGGGLHEQFF. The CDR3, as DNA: TGTGCCAGCAGCTTTTCTGGCGGGGGATTACATGAGCAGTTCTTC.

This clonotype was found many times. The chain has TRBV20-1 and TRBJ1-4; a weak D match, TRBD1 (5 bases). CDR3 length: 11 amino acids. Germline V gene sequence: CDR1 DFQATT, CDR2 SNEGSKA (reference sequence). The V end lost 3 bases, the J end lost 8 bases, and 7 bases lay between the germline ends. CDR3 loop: CSARNREKLFF. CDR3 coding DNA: TGCAGTGCTAGGAACAGGGAAAAACTGTTTTTT.

The CDR3 nucleotides read TGTGCCATCAGTGAGACGGCAGCTCAAGAGACCCAGTACTTC. Translation: CAISETAAQETQYF. The chain recombines TRBV10-3 with TRBJ2-5, with D hard to call. Trimming took off 2 bases at V and 2 bases at J, with 9 bases between the two ends. Germline-derived CDR1 and CDR2 are ENHRY and SYGVKD. The CDR3 is 14 residues long.

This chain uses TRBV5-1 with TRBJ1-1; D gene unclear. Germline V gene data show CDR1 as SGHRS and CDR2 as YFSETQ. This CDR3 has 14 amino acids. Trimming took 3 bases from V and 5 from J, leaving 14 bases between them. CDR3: CASSWALSGTEAFF. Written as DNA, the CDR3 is TGCGCCAGCAGCTGGGCATTGAGTGGAACTGAAGCTTTCTTT.

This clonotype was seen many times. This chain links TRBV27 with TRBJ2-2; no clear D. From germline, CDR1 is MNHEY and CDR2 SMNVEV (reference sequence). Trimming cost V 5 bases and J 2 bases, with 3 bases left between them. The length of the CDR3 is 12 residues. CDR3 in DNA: TGTGCCAGCAGTATAAACACCGGGGAGCTGTTTTTT. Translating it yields CASSINTGELFF.

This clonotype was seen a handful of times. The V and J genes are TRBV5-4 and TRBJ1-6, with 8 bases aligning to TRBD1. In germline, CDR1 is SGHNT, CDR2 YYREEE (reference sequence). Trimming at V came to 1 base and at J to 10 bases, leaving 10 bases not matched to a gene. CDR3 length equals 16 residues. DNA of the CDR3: TGTGCCAGCAGCTTGAGGACAGGGACCGGTTGGTCACCCCTCCACTTT. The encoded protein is CASSLRTGTGWSPLHF.

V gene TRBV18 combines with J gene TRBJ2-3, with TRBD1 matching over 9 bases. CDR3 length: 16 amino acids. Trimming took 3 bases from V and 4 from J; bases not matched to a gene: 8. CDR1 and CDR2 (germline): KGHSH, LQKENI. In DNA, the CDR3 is TGTGCCAGCTCACCGAGCATCGACAGGGGGGCAGATACGCAGTATTTT. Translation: CASSPSIDRGADTQYF.

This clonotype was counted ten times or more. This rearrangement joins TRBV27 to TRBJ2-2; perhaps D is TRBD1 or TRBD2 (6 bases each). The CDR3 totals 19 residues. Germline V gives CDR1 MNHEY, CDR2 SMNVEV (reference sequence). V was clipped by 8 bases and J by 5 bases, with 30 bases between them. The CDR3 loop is CASVVGGSGGKRRTGELFF. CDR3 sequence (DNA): TGTGCCAGCGTCGTTGGGGGGTCCGGGGGCAAAAGGAGGACCGGGGAGCTGTTTTTT.

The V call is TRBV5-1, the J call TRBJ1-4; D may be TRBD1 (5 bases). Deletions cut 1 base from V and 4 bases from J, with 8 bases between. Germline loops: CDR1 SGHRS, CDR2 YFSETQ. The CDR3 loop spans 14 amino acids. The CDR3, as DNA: TGCGCCAGCAGCTTGATCCAGGGTAATGAAAAACTGTTTTTT. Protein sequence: CASSLIQGNEKLFF.

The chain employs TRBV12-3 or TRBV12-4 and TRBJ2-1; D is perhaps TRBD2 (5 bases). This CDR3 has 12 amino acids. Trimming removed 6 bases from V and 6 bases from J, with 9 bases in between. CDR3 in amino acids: CASSSGSNEQFF. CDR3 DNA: TGTGCCAGCAGCTCGGGGAGCAATGAGCAGTTCTTC.

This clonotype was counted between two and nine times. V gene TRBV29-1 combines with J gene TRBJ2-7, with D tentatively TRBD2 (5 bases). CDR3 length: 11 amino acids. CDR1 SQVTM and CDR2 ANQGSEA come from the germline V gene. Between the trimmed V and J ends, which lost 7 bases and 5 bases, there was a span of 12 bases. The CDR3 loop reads CSARAWDEQYF. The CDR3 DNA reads TGCAGCGCGAGGGCTTGGGACGAGCAGTACTTC.

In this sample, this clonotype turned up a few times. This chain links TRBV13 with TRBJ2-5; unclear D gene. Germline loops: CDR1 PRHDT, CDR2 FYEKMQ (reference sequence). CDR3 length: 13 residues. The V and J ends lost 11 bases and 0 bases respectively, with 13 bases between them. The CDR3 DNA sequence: TGTGCCTCGAGATGGGCAAACCAAGAGACCCAGTACTTC. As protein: CASRWANQETQYF.

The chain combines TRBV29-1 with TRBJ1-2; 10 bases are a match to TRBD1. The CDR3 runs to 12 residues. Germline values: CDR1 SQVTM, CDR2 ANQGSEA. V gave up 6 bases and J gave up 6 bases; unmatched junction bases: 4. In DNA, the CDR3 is TGCAGCGTGCGGACAGGGGGGGATGGCTACACCTTC. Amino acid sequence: CSVRTGGDGYTF.

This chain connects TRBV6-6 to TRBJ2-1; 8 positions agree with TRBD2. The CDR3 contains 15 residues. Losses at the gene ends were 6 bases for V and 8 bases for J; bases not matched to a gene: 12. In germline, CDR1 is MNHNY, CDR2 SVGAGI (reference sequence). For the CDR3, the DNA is TGTGCCAGCAGGACCACGGGACTAGTAACCGATGAGCAGTTCTTC. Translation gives CASRTTGLVTDEQFF.

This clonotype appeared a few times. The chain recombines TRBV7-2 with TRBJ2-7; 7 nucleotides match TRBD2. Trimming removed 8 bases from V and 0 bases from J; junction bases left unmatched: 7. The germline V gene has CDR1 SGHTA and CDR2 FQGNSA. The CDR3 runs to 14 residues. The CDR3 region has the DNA TGTGCCAGCCGGGGGGTACGAAGCTCCTACGAGCAGTACTTC. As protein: CASRGVRSSYEQYF.

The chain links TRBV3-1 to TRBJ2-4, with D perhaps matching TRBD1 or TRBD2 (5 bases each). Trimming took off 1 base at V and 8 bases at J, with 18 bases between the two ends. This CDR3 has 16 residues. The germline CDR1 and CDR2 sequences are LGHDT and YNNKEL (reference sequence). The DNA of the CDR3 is TGTGCCAGCAGCCAAGGAACGGGGCCCCCTGGCGACATTCAGTACTTC. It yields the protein CASSQGTGPPGDIQYF.

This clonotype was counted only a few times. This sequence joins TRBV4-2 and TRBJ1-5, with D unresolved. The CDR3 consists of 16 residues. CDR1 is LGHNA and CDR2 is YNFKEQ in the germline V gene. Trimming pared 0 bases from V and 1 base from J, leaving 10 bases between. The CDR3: CASSQDSVRSNQPQHF. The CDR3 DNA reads TGTGCCAGCAGCCAAGATTCGGTACGGAGCAATCAGCCCCAGCATTTT.

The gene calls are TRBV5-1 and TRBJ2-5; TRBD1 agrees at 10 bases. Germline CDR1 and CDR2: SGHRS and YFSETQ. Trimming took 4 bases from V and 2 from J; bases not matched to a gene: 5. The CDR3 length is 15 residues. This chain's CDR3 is CASSRGQGRQETQYF. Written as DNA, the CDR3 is TGCGCCAGCAGCAGGGGACAGGGGCGACAAGAGACCCAGTACTTC.

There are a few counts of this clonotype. CDR3 sequence reads: CASSQELGTREQYF. DNA of the CDR3: TGTGCCAGCAGCCAAGAACTAGGGACTCGCGAGCAGTACTTC. V usage is TRBV4-2 and J usage is TRBJ2-7; a weak D match, TRBD2 (6 bases). The CDR3 has 14 residues. Germline CDR1 is LGHNA and CDR2 is YNFKEQ. Trimming left V 0 bases short and J 6 bases short, with 12 bases between.

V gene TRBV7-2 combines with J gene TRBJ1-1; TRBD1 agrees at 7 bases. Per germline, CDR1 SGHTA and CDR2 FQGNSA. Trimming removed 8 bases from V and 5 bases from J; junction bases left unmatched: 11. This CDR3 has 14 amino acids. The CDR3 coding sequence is TGTGCCAGCGGTCAAAGACAGGGTGGGACTGAAGCTTTCTTT. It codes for CASGQRQGGTEAFF.

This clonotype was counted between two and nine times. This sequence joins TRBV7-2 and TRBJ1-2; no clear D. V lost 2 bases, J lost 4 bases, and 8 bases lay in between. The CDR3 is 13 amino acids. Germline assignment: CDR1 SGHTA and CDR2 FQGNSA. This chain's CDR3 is CASSLSALYGYTF. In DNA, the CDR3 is TGTGCCAGCAGCTTATCGGCCCTCTATGGCTACACCTTC. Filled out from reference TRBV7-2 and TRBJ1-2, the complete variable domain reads GAGVSQSPSNKVTEKGKDVELRCDPISGHTALYWYRQSLGQGLEFLIYFQGNSAPDKSGLPSDRFSAERTGGSVSTLTIQRTQQEDSAVYLCASSLSALYGYTFGSGTRLTVV.

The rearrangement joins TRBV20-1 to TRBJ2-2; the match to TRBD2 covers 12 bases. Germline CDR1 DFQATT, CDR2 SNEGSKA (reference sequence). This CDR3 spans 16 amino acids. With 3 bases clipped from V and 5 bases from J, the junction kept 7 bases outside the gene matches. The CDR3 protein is CSASPSGGAGTGELFF. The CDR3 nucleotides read TGCAGTGCTAGTCCTAGCGGGGGGGCAGGAACCGGGGAGCTGTTTTTT.

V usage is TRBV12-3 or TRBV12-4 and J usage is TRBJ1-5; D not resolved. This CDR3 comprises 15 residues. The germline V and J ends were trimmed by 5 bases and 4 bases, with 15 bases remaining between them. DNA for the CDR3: TGTGCCAGCAGTCCCCGTTTTTCAGGTAATCAGCCCCAGCATTTT. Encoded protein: CASSPRFSGNQPQHF.

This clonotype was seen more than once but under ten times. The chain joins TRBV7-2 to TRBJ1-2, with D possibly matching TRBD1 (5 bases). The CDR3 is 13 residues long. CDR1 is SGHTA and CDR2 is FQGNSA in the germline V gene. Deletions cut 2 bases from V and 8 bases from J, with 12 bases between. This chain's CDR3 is CASSLILGGGYTF. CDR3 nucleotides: TGTGCCAGCAGCTTAATTCTGGGGGGAGGCTACACCTTC. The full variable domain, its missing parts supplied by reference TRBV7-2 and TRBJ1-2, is GAGVSQSPSNKVTEKGKDVELRCDPISGHTALYWYRQSLGQGLEFLIYFQGNSAPDKSGLPSDRFSAERTGGSVSTLTIQRTQQEDSAVYLCASSLILGGGYTFGSGTRLTVV.

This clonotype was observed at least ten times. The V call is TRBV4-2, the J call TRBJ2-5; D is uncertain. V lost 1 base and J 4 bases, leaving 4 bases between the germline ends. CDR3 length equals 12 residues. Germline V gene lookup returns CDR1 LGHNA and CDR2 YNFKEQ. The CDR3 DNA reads TGTGCCAGCAGCCAAGGTATAGAGACCCAGTACTTC. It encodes CASSQGIETQYF.

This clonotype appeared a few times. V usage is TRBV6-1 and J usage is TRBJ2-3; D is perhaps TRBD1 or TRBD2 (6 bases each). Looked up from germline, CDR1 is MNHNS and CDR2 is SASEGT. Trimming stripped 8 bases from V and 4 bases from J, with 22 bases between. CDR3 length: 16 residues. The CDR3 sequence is CASGGLLGYQADTQYF. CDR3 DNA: TGTGCCAGCGGGGGGCTCCTAGGGTATCAGGCAGATACGCAGTATTTT.

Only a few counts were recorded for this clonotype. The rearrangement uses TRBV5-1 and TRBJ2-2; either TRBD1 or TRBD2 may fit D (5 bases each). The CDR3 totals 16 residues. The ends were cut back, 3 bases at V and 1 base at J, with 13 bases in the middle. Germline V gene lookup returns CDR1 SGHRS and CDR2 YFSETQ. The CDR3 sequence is CASSWTGTVNTGELFF. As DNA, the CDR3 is TGCGCCAGCAGCTGGACCGGGACGGTGAACACCGGGGAGCTGTTTTTT.